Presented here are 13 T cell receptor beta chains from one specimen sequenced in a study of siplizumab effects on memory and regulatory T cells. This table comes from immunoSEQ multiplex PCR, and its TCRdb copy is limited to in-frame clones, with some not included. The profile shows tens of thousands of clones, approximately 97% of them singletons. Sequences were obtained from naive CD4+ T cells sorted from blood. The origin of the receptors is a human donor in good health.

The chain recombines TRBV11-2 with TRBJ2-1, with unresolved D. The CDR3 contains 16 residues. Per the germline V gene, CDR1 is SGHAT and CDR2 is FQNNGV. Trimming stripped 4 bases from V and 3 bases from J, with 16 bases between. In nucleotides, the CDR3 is TGTGCCAGCAGCTCCATCACCGGGCTGCTCTACAATGAGCAGTTCTTC. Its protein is CASSSITGLLYNEQFF.

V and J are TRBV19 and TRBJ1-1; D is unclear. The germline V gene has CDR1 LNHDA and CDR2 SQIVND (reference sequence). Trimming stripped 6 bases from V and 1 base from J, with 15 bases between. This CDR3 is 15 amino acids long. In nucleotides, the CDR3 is TGTGCCAGTAGCCCAATAAGGGCGGGGAACACTGAAGCTTTCTTT. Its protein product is CASSPIRAGNTEAFF.

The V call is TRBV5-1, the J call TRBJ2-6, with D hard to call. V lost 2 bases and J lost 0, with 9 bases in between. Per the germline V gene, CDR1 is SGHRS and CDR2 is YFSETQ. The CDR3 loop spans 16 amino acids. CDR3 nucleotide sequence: TGCGCCAGCAGCTTCGCCCTCAGCTCTGGGGCCAACGTCCTGACTTTC. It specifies CASSFALSSGANVLTF.

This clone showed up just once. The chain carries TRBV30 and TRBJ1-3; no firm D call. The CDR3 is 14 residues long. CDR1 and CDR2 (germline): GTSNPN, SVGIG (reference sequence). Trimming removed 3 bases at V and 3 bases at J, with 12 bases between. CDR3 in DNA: TGTGCCTGGAGAGGACCGGGAGATGGAAACACCATATATTTT. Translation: CAWRGPGDGNTIYF.

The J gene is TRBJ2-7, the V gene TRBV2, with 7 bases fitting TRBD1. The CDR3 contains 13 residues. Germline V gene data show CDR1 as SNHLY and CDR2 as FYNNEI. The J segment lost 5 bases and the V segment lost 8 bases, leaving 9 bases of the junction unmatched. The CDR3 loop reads CASRPDRNHEQYF. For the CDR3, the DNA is TGTGCCAGCCGACCGGACAGGAATCACGAGCAGTACTTC.

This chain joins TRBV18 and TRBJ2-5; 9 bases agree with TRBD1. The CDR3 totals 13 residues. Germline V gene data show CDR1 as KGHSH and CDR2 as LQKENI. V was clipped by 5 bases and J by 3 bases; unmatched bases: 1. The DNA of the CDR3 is TGTGCCAGCTCAAGGGACAGGGAAGAGACCCAGTACTTC. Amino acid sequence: CASSRDREETQYF.

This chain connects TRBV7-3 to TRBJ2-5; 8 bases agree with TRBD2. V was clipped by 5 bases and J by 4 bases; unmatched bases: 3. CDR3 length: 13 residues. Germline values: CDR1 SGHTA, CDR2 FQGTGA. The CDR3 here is CASSREGGETQYF. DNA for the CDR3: TGTGCCAGCAGCCGGGAGGGCGGAGAGACCCAGTACTTC. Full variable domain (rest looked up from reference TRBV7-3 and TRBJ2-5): GAGVSQTPSNKVTEKGKYVELRCDPISGHTALYWYRQSLGQGPEFLIYFQGTGAADDSGLPNDRFFAVRPEGSVSTLKIQRTERGDSAVYLCASSREGGETQYFGPGTRLLVL.

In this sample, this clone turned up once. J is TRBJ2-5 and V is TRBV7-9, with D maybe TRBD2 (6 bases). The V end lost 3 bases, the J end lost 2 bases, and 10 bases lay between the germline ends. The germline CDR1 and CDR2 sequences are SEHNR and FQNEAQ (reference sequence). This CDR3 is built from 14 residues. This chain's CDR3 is CASSFLRGQETQYF. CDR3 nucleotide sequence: TGTGCCAGCAGCTTTCTACGGGGGCAAGAGACCCAGTACTTC.

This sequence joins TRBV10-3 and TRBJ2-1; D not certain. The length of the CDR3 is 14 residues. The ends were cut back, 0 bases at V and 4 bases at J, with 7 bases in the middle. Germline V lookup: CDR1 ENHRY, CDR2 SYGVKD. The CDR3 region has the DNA TGTGCCATCAGTGAGTCGACGACTTACAATGAGCAGTTCTTC. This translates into CAISESTTYNEQFF.

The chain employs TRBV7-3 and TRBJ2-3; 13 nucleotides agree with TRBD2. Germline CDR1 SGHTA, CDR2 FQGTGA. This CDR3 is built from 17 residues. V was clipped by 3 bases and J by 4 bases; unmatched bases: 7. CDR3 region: CASSFLPGTSGADTQYF. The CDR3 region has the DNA TGTGCCAGCAGCTTTCTCCCCGGGACTAGCGGGGCAGATACGCAGTATTTT.

The CDR3 DNA reads as TGCGCCAGCAGCCAAGTAGGAGGGTATGAGCAGTTCTTC. Its protein product is CASSQVGGYEQFF. The V call is TRBV4-3, the J call TRBJ2-1; D possibly corresponds to TRBD2 (6 bases). The CDR3 runs 13 residues. Germline CDR1 is LGHNA and CDR2 is YSLEER. V lost 1 base and J 8 bases, leaving 9 bases between the germline ends.

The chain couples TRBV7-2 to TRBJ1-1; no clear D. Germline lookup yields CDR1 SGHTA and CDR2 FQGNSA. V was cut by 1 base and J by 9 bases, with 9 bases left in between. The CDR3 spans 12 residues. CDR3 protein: CASSLVGVKAFF. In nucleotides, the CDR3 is TGTGCCAGCAGCTTAGTCGGGGTTAAAGCTTTCTTT. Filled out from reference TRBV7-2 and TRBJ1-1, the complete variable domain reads GAGVSQSPSNKVTEKGKDVELRCDPISGHTALYWYRQSLGQGLEFLIYFQGNSAPDKSGLPSDRFSAERTGGSVSTLTIQRTQQEDSAVYLCASSLVGVKAFFGQGTRLTVV.

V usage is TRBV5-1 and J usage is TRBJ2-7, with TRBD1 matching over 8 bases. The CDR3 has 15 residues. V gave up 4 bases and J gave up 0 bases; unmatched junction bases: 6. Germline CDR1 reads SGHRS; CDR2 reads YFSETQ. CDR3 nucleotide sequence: TGCGCCAGCAGCGGAGGGACAGGTAGCTCCTACGAGCAGTACTTC. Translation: CASSGGTGSSYEQYF.